The sequence of this T cell receptor beta chain was determined in a study of blood T cell repertoires in COVID-19 (dated by TCRdb to 2020 to 2022). With respect to the entire study: Samples covering the acute and convalescent phases of COVID-19 were provided by collaborators in the United States, Italy and Spain. The prospective study material was composed of cDNA or gDNA derived from T cells, B-cell-depleted T cells, or PBMCs. Deeply sampled blood TCRbeta repertoires from subjects exposed to, actively infected with, or recovered from COVID-19 were included in the dataset. A freely available public database, intended as a resource for researchers studying the immune response to SARS-CoV-2, is where the repertoires were released. Samples came from the ongoing ImmuneRACE study (first 160 participants) plus 1,254 subjects from 6 global collaborators. The sample metadata nearly always contained a de-identified subject ID, COVID-19 status, age in years and sex. HLA class I and class II types, where available, came from metadata supplied by the sample provider rather than from assay-based typing.

The paper's findings and limits, for the study overall: How much clinical and demographic metadata was included differed by source and by participant, and the metadata was provided uncurated.

TCRbeta CDR3 regions were amplified from genomic DNA using the immunoSEQ Assay, a bias-controlled multiplex PCR. Concerning the study's data processing: Nucleated cell counts per sample were estimated from amplification of reference gene primers within the assay. To quantify the absolute abundance of each unique TCRbeta CDR3 rearrangement, sequence reads were collapsed and filtered. Productive Simpson clonality was computed per sample as the square root of Simpson's diversity index over productive rearrangements. TCRdb provides this immuneACCESS table in a form limited to in-frame rearrangements. Some clones are lacking; in checked studies, under half of them reflect an unresolved V gene, and why the rest are absent is not known. V, J and clone size are those of that table, while D and trimming were read from the DNA. This sample gives fewer than 300,000 clones in total; about 85% of them show up just once. 0.87% of the sample comes from the top ten.

Notes on this clone: No antigen is known for it. No per-base quality is available; no much larger clone lies one base away.

At one collaborating source in Seattle, patients were enrolled during active infection and were followed longitudinally through the course of disease. Each collaborating institution followed its own protocols to collect whole blood in K2EDTA tubes. Collaborator samples were shipped for TCRbeta analysis as frozen whole blood, isolated PBMCs, or DNA extracted from either sample type. Sequencing used peripheral blood. The TCR was taken from a human donor with COVID-19, enrolled during active disease. The donor label of this sample is uncertain.

The encoded CDR3 is CASSEKGQPNTEAFF. The nucleotide sequence reads TGTGCCAGCAGTGAAAAGGGACAACCGAACACTGAAGCTTTCTTT. The chain joins TRBV6-1 to TRBJ1-1; TRBD1 is a weak D gene call, 6 bases matching. Including the terminal cysteine and phenylalanine, the CDR3 comprises 15 residues. Only the CDR3 DNA stays, 45 bases, in frame from base 1. Trimming takes 2 bases from V and 1 base from J, and the germline ends sit 11 bases apart. CDR1 is given as MNHNS and CDR2 as SASEGT, both from the germline V gene.